These T cell receptor beta chains were read from a single sample in a study of identical twins. One entry per CDR3 protein, called by TCRdb with MiXCR from the 5' RACE reads. Of 250,000 or so distinct CDR3 sequences listed, roughly 13% were seen once; the top ten hold 4% to 5%. This same sample was also part of a study on yellow fever vaccine responses in identical twins.

The sample consisted of memory (CD45RO+) T cells sorted from blood. The receptors shown here come from a woman between 18 and 29 years old in good health. Both conserved end residues are part of each CDR3. D genes are given only for firm matches. Expanded clones get a size class; other rows say once, few or many, or leave the size out.

j_gene: TRBJ1-3; abundance: many; v_gene: TRBV6-1; d_gene: .; CDR3nt: TGTGCCAGCAGCCGGGGCGGGGACACCCGCCCCTCTGGAAACACCATATATTTT; CDR3aa: CASSRGGDTRPSGNTIYF
j_gene: TRBJ2-3; abundance: many; v_gene: TRBV29-1; d_gene: TRBD2; CDR3nt: TGCAGCGTTGCCACTAGCGGGCGATCTTTTGGTACGCAGTATTTT; CDR3aa: CSVATSGRSFGTQYF
j_gene: TRBJ1-1; abundance: few; v_gene: TRBV18; d_gene: TRBD1; CDR3nt: TGTGCCAGCTCACAAAAACAGGGGTCGGACACTGAAGCTTTCTTT; CDR3aa: CASSQKQGSDTEAFF
j_gene: TRBJ2-2; abundance: few; v_gene: TRBV6-1; d_gene: .; CDR3nt: TGTGCCAGCAGTCGATGGACGTTGAACACCGGGGAGCTGTTTTTT; CDR3aa: CASSRWTLNTGELFF
j_gene: TRBJ2-7; abundance: many; v_gene: TRBV27; d_gene: .; CDR3nt: TGTGCCAGCAGTTTATATGCAGACGCCTACGAGCAGTACTTC; CDR3aa: CASSLYADAYEQYF
j_gene: TRBJ2-5; abundance: .; v_gene: TRBV29-1; d_gene: .; CDR3nt: TGCAGCGTTGTGGGACGGGGAGAGACCCAGTACTTC; CDR3aa: CSVVGRGETQYF
j_gene: TRBJ2-3; abundance: many; v_gene: TRBV12-3/TRBV12-4; d_gene: TRBD2; CDR3nt: TGTGCCAGCAGTTCGACTAGCCCATCAGATACGCAGTATTTT; CDR3aa: CASSSTSPSDTQYF
j_gene: TRBJ2-2; abundance: many; v_gene: TRBV7-9; d_gene: .; CDR3nt: TGTGCCAGCAGCCGACTACTTGGGACACTGAACACCGGGGAGCTGTTTTTT; CDR3aa: CASSRLLGTLNTGELFF
j_gene: TRBJ2-1; abundance: .; v_gene: TRBV11-2; d_gene: .; CDR3nt: TGTGCCAGCAGCTGGAGTATCGCCGCCGATGAGCAGTTCTTC; CDR3aa: CASSWSIAADEQFF
j_gene: TRBJ1-2; abundance: few; v_gene: TRBV28; d_gene: TRBD1; CDR3nt: TGTGCCAGCAGTTGGAAGGGGGCGGTAGATGGCTACACCTTC; CDR3aa: CASSWKGAVDGYTF
j_gene: TRBJ2-4; abundance: .; v_gene: TRBV12-3/TRBV12-4; d_gene: TRBD1; CDR3nt: TGTGCCAGCAGCACGGGACAGGGATCAAAAAACATTCAGTACTTC; CDR3aa: CASSTGQGSKNIQYF
j_gene: TRBJ2-3; abundance: .; v_gene: TRBV6-1; d_gene: TRBD1; CDR3nt: TGTGCCAGCAGTCCTTTACGGGTGGGACAGGGATTAGATACGCAGTATTTT; CDR3aa: CASSPLRVGQGLDTQYF
j_gene: TRBJ2-7; abundance: few; v_gene: TRBV6-1; d_gene: TRBD1; CDR3nt: TGTGCCAGCAGTCGAAGCGGACAGGGGGTAGATAACGAGCAGTACTTC; CDR3aa: CASSRSGQGVDNEQYF
j_gene: TRBJ2-3; abundance: many; v_gene: TRBV20-1; d_gene: TRBD1; CDR3nt: TGCAGTGCTAGTTCGGGACAGGGCCCAGATACGCAGTATTTT; CDR3aa: CSASSGQGPDTQYF
j_gene: TRBJ2-5; abundance: few; v_gene: TRBV6-2/TRBV6-3; d_gene: .; CDR3nt: TGTGCCAGCACCGGGACTGAACAAGAGACCCAGTACTTC; CDR3aa: CASTGTEQETQYF
j_gene: TRBJ2-1; abundance: few; v_gene: TRBV3-1; d_gene: TRBD2; CDR3nt: TGTGCCAGCAGCCAGAGAGCGGGGGGGACCTACAATGAGCAGTTCTTC; CDR3aa: CASSQRAGGTYNEQFF
j_gene: TRBJ1-5; abundance: few; v_gene: TRBV6-5; d_gene: TRBD1; CDR3nt: TGTGCCAGCAGTTACCGTTACGAAAGACAGGGACGCAATCAGCCCCAGCATTTT; CDR3aa: CASSYRYERQGRNQPQHF
j_gene: TRBJ1-1; abundance: few; v_gene: TRBV11-1; d_gene: .; CDR3nt: TGTGCCATTTCTGACAGCTTGAACACTGAAGCTTTCTTT; CDR3aa: CAISDSLNTEAFF
j_gene: TRBJ2-7; abundance: .; v_gene: TRBV20-1; d_gene: .; CDR3nt: TGCAGTGCTACACCCGTAACCTACGAGCAGTACTTC; CDR3aa: CSATPVTYEQYF
j_gene: TRBJ2-1; abundance: many; v_gene: TRBV5-1; d_gene: TRBD1; CDR3nt: TGCGCCAGCAGCAAGGACAGGGGGCTTAACAATGAGCAGTTCTTC; CDR3aa: CASSKDRGLNNEQFF
j_gene: TRBJ2-4; abundance: many; v_gene: TRBV7-9; d_gene: .; CDR3nt: TGTGCCAGCAGCTTAGAACTAGCCAAAAACATTCAGTACTTC; CDR3aa: CASSLELAKNIQYF
j_gene: TRBJ2-2; abundance: .; v_gene: TRBV6-5; d_gene: .; CDR3nt: TGTGCCAGCAGTACTGGGTGGACCGGGGAGCTGTTTTTT; CDR3aa: CASSTGWTGELFF
j_gene: TRBJ1-6; abundance: few; v_gene: TRBV5-1; d_gene: .; CDR3nt: TGCGCCAGCAGCTTGGACTCAGCTAATTCACCCCTCCACTTT; CDR3aa: CASSLDSANSPLHF
j_gene: TRBJ1-2; abundance: .; v_gene: TRBV30; d_gene: .; CDR3nt: TGTGCCTGGAGTGTGCAAGGGGTCGGATATGGCTACACCTTC; CDR3aa: CAWSVQGVGYGYTF
j_gene: TRBJ2-2; abundance: few; v_gene: TRBV2; d_gene: .; CDR3nt: TGTGCCAGCACAAGGGGAGAAGGCGGGGAGCTGTTTTTT; CDR3aa: CASTRGEGGELFF
j_gene: TRBJ2-3; abundance: .; v_gene: TRBV3-1; d_gene: .; CDR3nt: TGTGCCAGCAGCCAAGATCTCCTGTCAGATACGCAGTATTTT; CDR3aa: CASSQDLLSDTQYF
j_gene: TRBJ2-5; abundance: .; v_gene: TRBV6-5; d_gene: .; CDR3nt: TGTGCCAGCAGTTACGTCGCAAGGGGCGCGGGGACCCAGTACTTC; CDR3aa: CASSYVARGAGTQYF
j_gene: TRBJ2-1; abundance: many; v_gene: TRBV4-3; d_gene: .; CDR3nt: TGCGCCAGCAGCCAAGAGGGTACCGGAGAGCAGTTCTTC; CDR3aa: CASSQEGTGEQFF
j_gene: TRBJ2-6; abundance: .; v_gene: TRBV7-2; d_gene: .; CDR3nt: TGTGCCAGCAGCTCCCAGAAGGCGTCAGATAGGGCCAACGTCCTGACTTTC; CDR3aa: CASSSQKASDRANVLTF
j_gene: TRBJ2-3; abundance: .; v_gene: TRBV25-1; d_gene: .; CDR3nt: TGTGCCAGCGCGAGCCAAACAGATACGCAGTATTTT; CDR3aa: CASASQTDTQYF
j_gene: TRBJ1-2; abundance: .; v_gene: TRBV3-1; d_gene: .; CDR3nt: TGTGCCAGCAGCCAAGGACTGACGGGAGGCTACACCTTC; CDR3aa: CASSQGLTGGYTF
j_gene: TRBJ2-7; abundance: .; v_gene: TRBV4-3; d_gene: TRBD2; CDR3nt: TGCGCCAGCAGCCAAGTTCTGAATAGCGGGAGTAATACCTACGAGCAGTACTTC; CDR3aa: CASSQVLNSGSNTYEQYF
j_gene: TRBJ2-7; abundance: few; v_gene: TRBV28; d_gene: .; CDR3nt: TGTGCCAGCAGCCGAGCGCAGGAGAACTTC; CDR3aa: CASSRAQENF
j_gene: TRBJ2-6; abundance: .; v_gene: TRBV7-9; d_gene: .; CDR3nt: TGTGCCAGCAACAAAGTTACTGGGGCCAACGTCCTGACTTTC; CDR3aa: CASNKVTGANVLTF
j_gene: TRBJ2-5; abundance: .; v_gene: TRBV7-6; d_gene: .; CDR3nt: TGTGCCAGCAGTTACAGGGAAGAGACCCAGTACTTC; CDR3aa: CASSYREETQYF
j_gene: TRBJ1-3; abundance: .; v_gene: TRBV12-3/TRBV12-4; d_gene: .; CDR3nt: TGTGCCAGCAGTTGGAAGTCCTCTGGAAACACCATATATTTT; CDR3aa: CASSWKSSGNTIYF
j_gene: TRBJ2-3; abundance: many; v_gene: TRBV7-2; d_gene: .; CDR3nt: TGTGCCAGCAGCTTAGAGAATACGCAGTATTTT; CDR3aa: CASSLENTQYF
j_gene: TRBJ2-5; abundance: .; v_gene: TRBV5-6; d_gene: TRBD2; CDR3nt: TGTGCCAGCAGCTTGTACGGGGGGGCCGGGGAGACCCAGTACTTC; CDR3aa: CASSLYGGAGETQYF
j_gene: TRBJ2-7; abundance: .; v_gene: TRBV29-1; d_gene: .; CDR3nt: TGCAGCGTTTTGGTGGGGGTCCACGAGCAGTACTTC; CDR3aa: CSVLVGVHEQYF
j_gene: TRBJ2-1; abundance: few; v_gene: TRBV4-3; d_gene: .; CDR3nt: TGCGCCAGCAGCCAAATGGTGGGGAACAATGAGCAGTTCTTC; CDR3aa: CASSQMVGNNEQFF
j_gene: TRBJ2-2; abundance: few; v_gene: TRBV2; d_gene: TRBD1; CDR3nt: TGTGCCAGCAATGGACAGGGGGCGCCTGGGGAGCTGTTTTTT; CDR3aa: CASNGQGAPGELFF
j_gene: TRBJ2-3; abundance: .; v_gene: TRBV20-1; d_gene: .; CDR3nt: TGCAGTTTCTATTCTATAGATACGCAGTATTTT; CDR3aa: CSFYSIDTQYF
j_gene: TRBJ2-7; abundance: few; v_gene: TRBV12-5; d_gene: .; CDR3nt: TGTGCTAGTGGTTTGGACTCCGCCTCACCGTACTTC; CDR3aa: CASGLDSASPYF
j_gene: TRBJ1-6; abundance: .; v_gene: TRBV12-3/TRBV12-4; d_gene: .; CDR3nt: TGTGCCAGCAGTTTAGGATTCGGGGGGGGGAGACCAGGCAATTCACCCCTCCACTTT; CDR3aa: CASSLGFGGGRPGNSPLHF
j_gene: TRBJ2-1; abundance: .; v_gene: TRBV4-3; d_gene: TRBD2; CDR3nt: TGCGCCAGCAGTCCGGGAGGGGTGGGGAGCTACAATGAGCAGTTCTTC; CDR3aa: CASSPGGVGSYNEQFF